The rows below give T cell receptor beta chains drawn from one sample of a study of cytomegalovirus exposure and HLA in healthy donors. Sequenced by immunoSEQ multiplex PCR; TCRdb stores in-frame clones only, minus some. Of 150,000 to 200,000 clones listed, approximately 70% are singletons. The specimen was PBMCs. The receptors stem from a human donor in good health. Both conserved end residues are part of each CDR3. D genes are given only for firm matches. The listing skips clone size in some rows; elsewhere it reads once, few, many or a size class.

>-|14|TRBV9|TRBJ1-2|TRBD1
TGTGCCAGCAGCGGACTGACAGGGGGCGGAAGCTACACCTTC
CASSGLTGGGSYTF
>once|15|TRBV7-3|TRBJ1-1|TRBD1
TGTGCCAGCAGCTTAGGGACAGGGGGCAACACTGAAGCTTTCTTT
CASSLGTGGNTEAFF
>-|15|TRBV18|TRBJ1-2|-
TGTGCCAGCTCACCCCAGACAGGAATTAACTATGGCTACACCTTC
CASSPQTGINYGYTF
>-|13|TRBV19|TRBJ1-2|-
TGTGCCAGTAGTATACAGGGTTCCTATGGCTACACCTTC
CASSIQGSYGYTF
>-|16|TRBV6-6|TRBJ1-2|-
TGTGCCAGCACCGAAACGGATACTACAGGGCACTATGGCTACACCTTC
CASTETDTTGHYGYTF
>-|16|TRBV27|TRBJ1-1|TRBD1
TGTGCCAGCAGTTCCGGGACAGGGGGATTGGACACTGAAGCTTTCTTT
CASSSGTGGLDTEAFF
>-|16|TRBV27|TRBJ2-7|TRBD2
TGTGCCAGCAGCCGTCGGCGGGGGGGGCCCTCCTACGAGCAGTACTTC
CASSRRRGGPSYEQYF
>-|15|TRBV25-1|TRBJ2-7|-
TGTGCCAGCAGTGGAACGACAGCGAGCTCCTACGAGCAGTACTTC
CASSGTTASSYEQYF
>-|13|TRBV6-1|TRBJ2-5|-
TGTGCCAGCACGCCCCCCGGGTTGGAGACCCAGTACTTC
CASTPPGLETQYF
>-|18|TRBV30|TRBJ2-3|TRBD2
TGTGCCTGGACTTGGCGGGGGGAATGGATTAGTCGCACAGATACGCAGTATTTT
CAWTWRGEWISRTDTQYF
>-|14|TRBV5-1|TRBJ1-4|-
TGCGCCAGCAGCTTGGGCCAGGGTGGTGAAAAACTGTTTTTT
CASSLGQGGEKLFF
>-|13|TRBV27|TRBJ1-5|-
TGTGCCAGCAGTTCAGGGATAGATCAGCCCCAGCATTTT
CASSSGIDQPQHF
>-|13|TRBV28|TRBJ1-5|-
TGTGCCAGCAAGTCCGGTAGCAATCAGCCCCAGCATTTT
CASKSGSNQPQHF
>-|14|TRBV6-1|TRBJ1-1|-
TGTGCCAGCAGGCCTTTCAGGGGGAACACTGAAGCTTTCTTT
CASRPFRGNTEAFF
>-|13|TRBV6-5|TRBJ1-2|-
TGTGCCAGCAGCCCGAGCGGGGGTCGGGGCTACACCTTC
CASSPSGGRGYTF
>many|14|TRBV6-1|TRBJ1-1|-
TGTGCCAGCAGTAAGGGACTCGGGGCCACTGAAGCTTTCTTT
CASSKGLGATEAFF
>once|15|TRBV30|TRBJ2-6|TRBD1
TGTGCCTGGAGTCGAGGGGGCGGTGGGGCCAACGTCCTGACTTTC
CAWSRGGGGANVLTF
>few|12|TRBV2|TRBJ2-3|-
TGTGCCAGCAGCCTTGACTCAGATACGCAGTATTTT
CASSLDSDTQYF
>-|13|TRBV29-1|TRBJ2-2|TRBD1
TGCAGTACGACAGGGGGCGACACCGGGGAGCTGTTTTTT
CSTTGGDTGELFF
>-|16|TRBV13|TRBJ2-7|TRBD2
TGTGCCAGCAGCCCCTGGGGTAGCGGGGAGTCCTACGAGCAGTACTTC
CASSPWGSGESYEQYF
>-|12|TRBV19|TRBJ1-2|-
TGTGCCAGTAGTACGGGAGGGAGTGGCTACACCTTC
CASSTGGSGYTF
>-|16|TRBV5-4|TRBJ1-1|-
TGTGCCAGCAGCTTCCCCATCCAGGGCGTGAACACTGAAGCTTTCTTT
CASSFPIQGVNTEAFF
>once|14|TRBV7-2|TRBJ2-3|TRBD2
TGTGCCAGCAGCTTGGGGACTAGCGGGGGCACGCAGTATTTT
CASSLGTSGGTQYF
>-|15|TRBV2|TRBJ2-2|TRBD2
TGTGCCAGCAGTGGAGGCCTAGCGGCCACCGGGGAGCTGTTTTTT
CASSGGLAATGELFF
>few|16|TRBV7-9|TRBJ1-6|-
TGTGCCAGCAGCTTATTCGTTGGGGCAGGGGAATCACCCCTCCACTTT
CASSLFVGAGESPLHF
>-|14|TRBV6-5|TRBJ2-5|TRBD1
TGTGCCAGCAGCTCAACAGGGGGCAGGGAGACCCAGTACTTC
CASSSTGGRETQYF
>few|16|TRBV7-3|TRBJ2-1|-
TGTGCCAGCAGCCTAGACGGTAGCGTGGCCTACAATGAGCAGTTCTTC
CASSLDGSVAYNEQFF
>-|14|TRBV5-1|TRBJ2-7|-
TGCGCCAGCAGCTTGGGGAGCCGCGGCTACGAGCAGTACTTC
CASSLGSRGYEQYF
>-|14|TRBV10-2|TRBJ1-5|-
TGCGCCAGCAAGGGGGTTGACGACAATCAGCCCCAGCATTTT
CASKGVDDNQPQHF
>-|14|TRBV7-2|TRBJ2-7|-
TGTGCCAGCAGCCCCAGGACGGGGGCCTACGAGCAGTACTTC
CASSPRTGAYEQYF
>-|16|TRBV5-4|TRBJ1-1|-
TGTGCCAGCAGTCAAATGGGAAGGGATCGGGGCACTGAAGCTTTCTTT
CASSQMGRDRGTEAFF
>-|13|TRBV7-6|TRBJ1-2|TRBD1
TGTGCCAGCAGCCTGACAGGGGGCTATGGCTACACCTTC
CASSLTGGYGYTF
>-|14|TRBV5-1|TRBJ1-1|-
TGCGCCAGCAGCCAAACGCCACAGAACACTGAAGCTTTCTTT
CASSQTPQNTEAFF
>few|11|TRBV30|TRBJ1-2|TRBD1
TGTGCCTGGACCACAGGGGTCGCCTACACCTTC
CAWTTGVAYTF
>-|14|TRBV7-9|TRBJ1-2|-
TGTGCCAGCAGCTTCGGGAGGGCGGCGCGTGGCTACACCTTC
CASSFGRAARGYTF
>few|16|TRBV7-9|TRBJ2-1|TRBD2
TGTGCCAGCAGCTTAGTTGCGGGGGGGCCGTGGAATGAGCAGTTCTTC
CASSLVAGGPWNEQFF
>few|13|TRBV30|TRBJ2-5|TRBD2
TGTGCCTGGACTAGCGGGGTCGAAGAGACCCAGTACTTC
CAWTSGVEETQYF
>-|12|TRBV15|TRBJ2-7|TRBD1
TGTGCCACCCGGGACAGGACCTACGAGCAGTACTTC
CATRDRTYEQYF
>-|12|TRBV18|TRBJ1-2|-
TGTGCCAGCTCTCGGACCTCAGGGGGCTACACCTTC
CASSRTSGGYTF
>-|15|TRBV6-6|TRBJ1-6|-
TGTGCCAGCAGTCGTAAGGGACACTCAGACTCACCCCTCCACTTT
CASSRKGHSDSPLHF
>-|15|TRBV9|TRBJ2-2|TRBD1
TGTGCCAGCAGCGGCCGGACAGGGGGATCAGGGGAGCTGTTTTTT
CASSGRTGGSGELFF
>few|14|TRBV10-1|TRBJ1-4|-
TGCGCCAGCAGTGAAGGGAGAAATAATGAAAAACTGTTTTTT
CASSEGRNNEKLFF